The present T cell receptor beta chain was sequenced within a study of blood T cell repertoires in COVID-19. The overall study: Donors in the United States, Italy and Spain gave samples during acute or convalescent COVID-19. T cells, B-cell-depleted T cells, or PBMCs provided the cDNA or gDNA that served as material.

Looked up from germline, CDR1 is SGDLS and CDR2 is YYNGEE. The CDR3 length is 17 residues. The V and J ends lost 0 bases and 0 bases, in that order; junction bases with no gene match: 6. Under the authors' procedure: Estimation of nucleated cell counts relied on the amplification of reference gene primers. TCRdb's table, derived via immunoSEQ multiplex PCR, lists solely in-frame clones and lacks some. V and J calls and clone size are as listed in that table; D and trimming were resolved from the DNA. The sample yields about 40,000 clones, 70% to 85% seen once. J is TRBJ2-1 and V is TRBV9; 7 bases fit TRBD2. This clonotype originated in a woman aged 55 to 70 with acute or convalescent COVID-19. Material: peripheral blood. DNA for the CDR3: TGTGCCAGCAGCGTAGCGGGAGGACCCAGCTCCTACAATGAGCAGTTCTTC. Protein sequence: CASSVAGGPSSYNEQFF.